This T cell receptor beta chain was profiled in a study of OX40 agonist ivuxolimab in advanced cancers. Clones were read by immunoSEQ multiplex PCR, and TCRdb kept only the in-frame ones, dropping some. There are over 85,000 clones in the sample; approximately 89% occur only once, and 0.27% lies in the top ten. V lost 7 bases, J lost 6 bases, and 4 bases stayed unmatched. This CDR3 has 13 residues. Per germline, CDR1 MDHEN and CDR2 SYDVKM. V and J are TRBV28 and TRBJ1-5, with 9 bases lining up with TRBD1. The clonotype comes from an adult with an advanced solid tumor such as melanoma, head and neck, liver or kidney cancer. Sequenced material: CD4+ or CD8+ T cells sorted from blood, taken in a trial of the OX40 agonist ivuxolimab. The CDR3 sequence: CASTTDRGQPQHF. The CDR3 bases are TGTGCCAGCACTACGGACAGGGGTCAGCCCCAGCATTTT.